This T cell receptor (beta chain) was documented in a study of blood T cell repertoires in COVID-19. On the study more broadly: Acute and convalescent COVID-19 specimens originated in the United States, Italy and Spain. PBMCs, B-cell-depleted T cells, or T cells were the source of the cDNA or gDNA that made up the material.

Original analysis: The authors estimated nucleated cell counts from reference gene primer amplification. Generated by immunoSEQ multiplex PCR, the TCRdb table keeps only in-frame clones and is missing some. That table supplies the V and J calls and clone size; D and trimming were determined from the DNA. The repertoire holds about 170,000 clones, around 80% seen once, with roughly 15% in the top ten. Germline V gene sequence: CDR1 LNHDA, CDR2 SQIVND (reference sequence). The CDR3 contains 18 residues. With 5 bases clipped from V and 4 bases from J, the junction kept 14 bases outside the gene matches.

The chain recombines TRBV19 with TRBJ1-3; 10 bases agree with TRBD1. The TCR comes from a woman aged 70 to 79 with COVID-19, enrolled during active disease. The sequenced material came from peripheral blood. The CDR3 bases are TGTGCCAGTAGTCCCGGGACAGGGGTCCCCCGAGGAGGAAACACCATATATTTT. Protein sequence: CASSPGTGVPRGGNTIYF.